The 5 T cell receptor beta chains given below trace back to one sample, sequenced in a study of blood T cells in healthy people across ages. Using a J-beta primer mix together with a sample-barcoded 5' primer, a second PCR was run for about 6 to 11 cycles. One entry per CDR3 protein results from TCRdb running MiXCR on the 5' RACE reads. The sample lists roughly 1.7 million distinct CDR3 sequences; roughly 32% were seen once. The sequenced sample was blood. These receptors were collected from a woman between 25 and 40 years old in good health.

The chain joins TRBV15 to TRBJ1-2; tentative D call: TRBD1 (5 bases). The length of the CDR3 is 14 residues. CDR1 and CDR2 (germline): LNHNV, YYDKDF (reference sequence). V lost 0 bases, J lost 12 bases, and 17 bases lay in between. This CDR3 is CATSRDEGLEGHTF. Written as DNA, the CDR3 is TGTGCCACCAGCAGAGACGAGGGGCTTGAAGGCCACACCTTC.

The chain uses TRBV20-1 and TRBJ2-1; D may correspond to TRBD1 or TRBD2 (5 bases each). The germline V gene encodes CDR1 DFQATT and CDR2 SNEGSKA (reference sequence). V dropped 6 bases and J dropped 0 bases, with 9 bases sitting between them. The CDR3 has 13 residues. In DNA, the CDR3 is TGCAGTGCGGGACGACTCTCCTACAATGAGCAGTTCTTC. This encodes CSAGRLSYNEQFF.

On this clonotype itself: One end of the junction is discordant with germline, which a read error may explain. This sequence joins TRBV7-6 and TRBJ2-2, with TRBD2 identical over 8 bases. Looked up from germline, CDR1 is SGHVS and CDR2 is FNYEAQ. The CDR3 runs to 15 residues. CDR3: CASSLTAAPGGERFF. CDR3 in DNA: TGTGCCAGCAGCCTTACAGCGGCTCCCGGGGGGGAGCGGTTTTTT.

This clonotype was counted only a few times. The CDR3 DNA reads TGTGCCAGCAGGGAACTAGCGGGCCCCTACGAGCAGTACTTC. Its protein is CASRELAGPYEQYF. This rearrangement joins TRBV6-6 to TRBJ2-7; 9 nucleotides agree with TRBD2. This CDR3 is 14 amino acids long. V lost 6 bases and J lost 2; bases outside the gene matches: 5. The germline gives CDR1 MNHNY, CDR2 SVGAGI (reference sequence).

The sample holds one count of this clonotype. The chain is built from TRBV4-2 and TRBJ2-5, with 7 bases lining up with TRBD2. This CDR3 contains 18 residues. J lost 11 bases, V lost 0 bases, and 21 bases had no gene match. CDR1 and CDR2 from the germline V gene are LGHNA and YNFKEQ. CDR3 in amino acids: CASSQDWPRAAGKNEQYF. The CDR3 DNA reads TGTGCCAGCAGCCAAGATTGGCCCCGGGCAGCGGGGAAAAATGAGCAGTACTTC.